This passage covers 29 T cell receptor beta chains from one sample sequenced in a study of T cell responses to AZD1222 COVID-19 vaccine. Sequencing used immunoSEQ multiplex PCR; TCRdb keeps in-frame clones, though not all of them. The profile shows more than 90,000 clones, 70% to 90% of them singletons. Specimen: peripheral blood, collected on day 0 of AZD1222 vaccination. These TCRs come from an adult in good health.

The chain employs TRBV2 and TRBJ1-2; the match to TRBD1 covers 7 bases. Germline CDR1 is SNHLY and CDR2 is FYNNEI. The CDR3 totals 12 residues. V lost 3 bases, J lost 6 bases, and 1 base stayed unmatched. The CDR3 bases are TGTGCCAGCAGTGAGGGACAGAATGGCTACACCTTC. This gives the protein CASSEGQNGYTF.

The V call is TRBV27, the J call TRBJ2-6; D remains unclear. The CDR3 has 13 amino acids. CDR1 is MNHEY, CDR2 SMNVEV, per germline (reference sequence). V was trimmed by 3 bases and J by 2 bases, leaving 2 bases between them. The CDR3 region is CASSFAGANVLTF. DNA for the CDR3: TGTGCCAGCAGTTTCGCTGGGGCCAACGTCCTGACTTTC.

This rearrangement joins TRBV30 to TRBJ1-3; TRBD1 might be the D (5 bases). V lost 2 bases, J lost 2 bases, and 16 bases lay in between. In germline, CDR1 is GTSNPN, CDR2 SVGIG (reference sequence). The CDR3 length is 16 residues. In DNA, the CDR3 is TGTGCCTGGAGTTCTCCCTCGGGGGTCGCTGGAAACACCATATATTTT. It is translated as CAWSSPSGVAGNTIYF.

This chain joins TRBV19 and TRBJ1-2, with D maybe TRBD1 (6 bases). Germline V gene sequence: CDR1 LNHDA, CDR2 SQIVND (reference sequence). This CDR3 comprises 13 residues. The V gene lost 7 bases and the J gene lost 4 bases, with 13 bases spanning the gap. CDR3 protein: CASIGGWVYGYTF. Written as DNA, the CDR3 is TGTGCCAGTATCGGGGGCTGGGTCTATGGCTACACCTTC.

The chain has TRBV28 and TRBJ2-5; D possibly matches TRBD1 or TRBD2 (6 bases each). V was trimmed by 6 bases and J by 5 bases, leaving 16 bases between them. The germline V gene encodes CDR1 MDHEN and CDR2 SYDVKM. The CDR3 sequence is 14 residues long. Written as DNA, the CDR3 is TGTGCCAGCAGGGTTTACGGGGGCTCGGAGACCCAGTACTTC. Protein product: CASRVYGGSETQYF.

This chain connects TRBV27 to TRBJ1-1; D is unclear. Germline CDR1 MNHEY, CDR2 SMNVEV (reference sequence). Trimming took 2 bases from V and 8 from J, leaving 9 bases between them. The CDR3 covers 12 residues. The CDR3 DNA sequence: TGTGCCAGCAGTTTACAGGAGGGCGAAGCTTTCTTT. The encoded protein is CASSLQEGEAFF.

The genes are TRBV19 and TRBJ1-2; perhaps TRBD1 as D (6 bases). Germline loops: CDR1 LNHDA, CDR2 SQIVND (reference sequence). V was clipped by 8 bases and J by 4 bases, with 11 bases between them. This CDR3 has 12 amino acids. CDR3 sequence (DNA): TGTGCCAGTGTGCAGGGGAGCTATGGCTACACCTTC. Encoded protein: CASVQGSYGYTF. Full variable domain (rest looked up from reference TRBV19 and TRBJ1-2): DGGITQSPKYLFRKEGQNVTLSCEQNLNHDAMYWYRQDPGQGLRLIYYSQIVNDFQKGDIAEGYSVSREKKESFPLTVTSAQKNPTAFYLCASVQGSYGYTFGSGTRLTVV.

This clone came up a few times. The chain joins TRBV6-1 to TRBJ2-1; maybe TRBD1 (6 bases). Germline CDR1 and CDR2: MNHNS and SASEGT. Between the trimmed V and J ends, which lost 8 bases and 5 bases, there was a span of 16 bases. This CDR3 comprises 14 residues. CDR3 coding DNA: TGTGCCAGCCTCCCTACAGGGACCCACAATGAGCAGTTCTTC. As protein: CASLPTGTHNEQFF.

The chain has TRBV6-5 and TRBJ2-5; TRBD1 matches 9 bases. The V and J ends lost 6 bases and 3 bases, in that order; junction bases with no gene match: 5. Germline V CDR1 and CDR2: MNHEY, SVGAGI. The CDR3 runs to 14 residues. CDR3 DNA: TGTGCCAGCAGAACACGGACAGGGGAAGAGACCCAGTACTTC. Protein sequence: CASRTRTGEETQYF.

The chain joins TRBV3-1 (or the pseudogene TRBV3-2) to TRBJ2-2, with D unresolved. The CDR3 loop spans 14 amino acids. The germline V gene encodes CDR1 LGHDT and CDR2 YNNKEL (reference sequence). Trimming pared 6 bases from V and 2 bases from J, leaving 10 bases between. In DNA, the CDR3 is TGTGCCAGCAGACGTTCGGAAAACACCGGGGAGCTGTTTTTT. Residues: CASRRSENTGELFF.

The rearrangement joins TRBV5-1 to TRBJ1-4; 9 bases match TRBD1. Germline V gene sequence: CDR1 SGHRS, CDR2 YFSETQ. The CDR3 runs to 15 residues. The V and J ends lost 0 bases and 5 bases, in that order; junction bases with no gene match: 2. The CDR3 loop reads CASSLEQGANEKLFF. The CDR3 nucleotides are TGCGCCAGCAGCTTGGAACAGGGGGCAAATGAAAAACTGTTTTTT. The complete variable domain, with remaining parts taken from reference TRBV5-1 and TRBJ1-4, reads KAGVTQTPRYLIKTRGQQVTLSCSPISGHRSVSWYQQTPGQGLQFLFEYFSETQRNKGNFPGRFSGRQFSNSRSEMNVSTLELGDSALYLCASSLEQGANEKLFFGSGTQLSVL.

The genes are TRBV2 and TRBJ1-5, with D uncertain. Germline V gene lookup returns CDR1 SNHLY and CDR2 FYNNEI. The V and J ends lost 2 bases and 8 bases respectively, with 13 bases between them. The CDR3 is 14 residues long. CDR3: CASSEHGSGEPQHF. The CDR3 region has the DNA TGTGCCAGCAGTGAACACGGTTCGGGTGAGCCCCAGCATTTT.

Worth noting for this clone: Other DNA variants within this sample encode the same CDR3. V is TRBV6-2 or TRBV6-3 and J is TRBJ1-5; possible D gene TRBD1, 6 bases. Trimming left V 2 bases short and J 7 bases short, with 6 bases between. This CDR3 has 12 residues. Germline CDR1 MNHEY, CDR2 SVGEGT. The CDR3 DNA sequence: TGTGCCAGCAGTTACGGGGGCCAGCCCCAGCATTTT. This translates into CASSYGGQPQHF.

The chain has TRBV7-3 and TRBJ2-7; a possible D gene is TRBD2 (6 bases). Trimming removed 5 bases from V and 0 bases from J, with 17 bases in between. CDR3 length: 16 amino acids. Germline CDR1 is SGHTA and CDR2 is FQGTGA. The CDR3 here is CASSTANPRGSYEQYF. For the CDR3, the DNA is TGTGCCAGCAGCACCGCAAACCCGCGGGGCTCCTACGAGCAGTACTTC.

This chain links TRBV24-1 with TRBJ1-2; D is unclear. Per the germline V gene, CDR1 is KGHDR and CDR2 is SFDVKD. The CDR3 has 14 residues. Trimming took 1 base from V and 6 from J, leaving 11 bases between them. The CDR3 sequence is CATSDFKKIHGYTF. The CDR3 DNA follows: TGTGCCACCAGTGATTTTAAGAAAATCCATGGCTACACCTTC.

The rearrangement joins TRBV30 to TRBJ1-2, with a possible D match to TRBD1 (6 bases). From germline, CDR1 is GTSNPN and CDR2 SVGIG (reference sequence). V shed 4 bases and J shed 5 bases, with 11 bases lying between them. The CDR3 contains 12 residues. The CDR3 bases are TGTGCCTGGAATCGGGGGACATATGGCTACACCTTC. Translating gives CAWNRGTYGYTF.

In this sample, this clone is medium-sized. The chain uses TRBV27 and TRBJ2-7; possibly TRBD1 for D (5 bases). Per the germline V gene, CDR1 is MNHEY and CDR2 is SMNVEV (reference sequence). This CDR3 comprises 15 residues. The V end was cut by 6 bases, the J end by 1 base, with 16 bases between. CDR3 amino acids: CASSHQGQGSYEQYF. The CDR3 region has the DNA TGTGCCAGCAGCCATCAGGGCCAGGGATCCTACGAGCAGTACTTC.

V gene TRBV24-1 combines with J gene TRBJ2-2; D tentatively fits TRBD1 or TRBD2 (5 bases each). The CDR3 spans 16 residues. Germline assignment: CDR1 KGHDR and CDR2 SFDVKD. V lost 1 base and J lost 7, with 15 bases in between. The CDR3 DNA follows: TGTGCCACCAGTGATTTTTCGGGGCCCAGATTCGGGGAGCTGTTTTTT. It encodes CATSDFSGPRFGELFF.

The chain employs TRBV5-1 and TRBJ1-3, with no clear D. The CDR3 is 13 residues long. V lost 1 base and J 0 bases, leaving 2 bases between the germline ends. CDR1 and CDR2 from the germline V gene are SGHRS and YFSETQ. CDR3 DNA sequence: TGCGCCAGCAGCTTGCCCTCTGGAAACACCATATATTTT. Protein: CASSLPSGNTIYF.

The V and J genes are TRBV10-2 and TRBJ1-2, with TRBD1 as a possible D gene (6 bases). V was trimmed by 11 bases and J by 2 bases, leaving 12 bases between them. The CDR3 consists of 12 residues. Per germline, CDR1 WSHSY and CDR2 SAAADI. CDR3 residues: CASGVTNYGYTF. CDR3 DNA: TGCGCCTCAGGGGTTACCAACTATGGCTACACCTTC.

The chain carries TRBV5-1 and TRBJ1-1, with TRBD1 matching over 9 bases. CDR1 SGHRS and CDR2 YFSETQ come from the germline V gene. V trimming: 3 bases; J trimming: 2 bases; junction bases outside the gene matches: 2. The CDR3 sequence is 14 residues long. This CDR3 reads CASSSTGGNTEAFF. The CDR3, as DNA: TGCGCCAGCAGCTCGACAGGGGGTAACACTGAAGCTTTCTTT.

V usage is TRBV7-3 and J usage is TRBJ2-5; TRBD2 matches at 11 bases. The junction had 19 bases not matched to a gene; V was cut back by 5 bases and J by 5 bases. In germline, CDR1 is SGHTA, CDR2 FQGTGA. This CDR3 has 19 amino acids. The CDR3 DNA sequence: TGTGCCAGCAGCCCCATGGGTTGGTTGTCTAGCGGGAGGACGGAGACCCAGTACTTC. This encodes CASSPMGWLSSGRTETQYF.

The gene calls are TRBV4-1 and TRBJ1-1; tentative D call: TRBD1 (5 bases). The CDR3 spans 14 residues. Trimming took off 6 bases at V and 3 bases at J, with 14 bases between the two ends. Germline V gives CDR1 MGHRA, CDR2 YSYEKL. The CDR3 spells CASSRIGGDTEAFF. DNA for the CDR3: TGCGCCAGCAGTCGGATCGGAGGGGACACTGAAGCTTTCTTT.

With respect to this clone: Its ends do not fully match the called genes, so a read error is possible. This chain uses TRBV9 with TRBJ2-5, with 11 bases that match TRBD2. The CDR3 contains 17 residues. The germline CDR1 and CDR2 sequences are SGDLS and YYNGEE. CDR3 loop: CASSDGTSGGVQEAQYF. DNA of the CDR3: TGTGCCAGCAGCGATGGGACTAGCGGAGGGGTACAAGAGGCCCAGTACTTC.

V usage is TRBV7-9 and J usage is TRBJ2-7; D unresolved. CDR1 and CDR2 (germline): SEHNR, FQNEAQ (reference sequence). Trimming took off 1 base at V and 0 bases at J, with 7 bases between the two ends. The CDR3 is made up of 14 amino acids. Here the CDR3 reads CASSLDPSSYEQYF. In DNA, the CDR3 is TGTGCCAGCAGCTTAGATCCTAGCTCCTACGAGCAGTACTTC.

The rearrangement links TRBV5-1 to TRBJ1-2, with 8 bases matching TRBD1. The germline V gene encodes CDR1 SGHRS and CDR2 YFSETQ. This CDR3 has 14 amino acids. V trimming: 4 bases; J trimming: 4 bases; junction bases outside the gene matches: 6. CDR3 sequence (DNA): TGCGCCAGCAGCGAGGGACAGGCCGGCTATGGCTACACCTTC. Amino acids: CASSEGQAGYGYTF.

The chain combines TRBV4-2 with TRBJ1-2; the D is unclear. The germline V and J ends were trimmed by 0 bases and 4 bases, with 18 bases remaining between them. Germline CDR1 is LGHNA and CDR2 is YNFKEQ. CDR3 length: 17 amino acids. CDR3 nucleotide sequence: TGTGCCAGCAGCCAAGATCTGGTCCAGAGCACCGTCTATGGCTACACCTTC. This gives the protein CASSQDLVQSTVYGYTF.

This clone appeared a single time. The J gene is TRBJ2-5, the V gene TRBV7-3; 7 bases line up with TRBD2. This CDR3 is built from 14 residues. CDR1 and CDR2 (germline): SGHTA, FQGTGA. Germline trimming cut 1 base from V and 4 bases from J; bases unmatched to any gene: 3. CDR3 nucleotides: TGTGCCAGCAGCTTAAATAGGGAGGGAGAGACCCAGTACTTC. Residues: CASSLNREGETQYF.

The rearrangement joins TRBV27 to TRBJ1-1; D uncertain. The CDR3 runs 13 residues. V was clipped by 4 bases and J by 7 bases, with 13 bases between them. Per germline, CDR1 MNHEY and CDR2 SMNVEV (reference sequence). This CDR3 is CASSSYLTVEAFF. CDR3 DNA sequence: TGTGCCAGCAGTTCCTATCTTACAGTTGAAGCTTTCTTT.